This TCR beta chain was retrieved from a study of CD8+ T cells in alopecia areata (dated by TCRdb to 2016 to 2019). For context, the study as a whole: Treated patients were enrolled in an open-label pilot trial of oral tofacitinib at 5 to 10 mg twice daily for moderate-to-severe alopecia areata. Tofacitinib was given for 6 to 18 months, followed by 6 months of follow-up off drug to assess delayed response and recurrence. The study used high-throughput TCRbeta sequencing to examine T cell clonal expansion in alopecia areata, in both the C3H/HeJ mouse model and human patients. Human TCRbeta sequencing covered scalp tissue and sorted CD4+ and CD8+ peripheral blood T cells from patchy and totalis/universalis alopecia areata patients and healthy controls. Tofacitinib-treated patients had biopsies at baseline and at 4 and 24 weeks of treatment, with a later scalp biopsy in several patients. Clonality in the scalp was compared among normal scalp (n=4), patchy alopecia areata scalp (n=8), and alopecia totalis/universalis scalp (n=8). RNA came from the PAXgene miRNA kit for fixed scalp, the miRNeasy kit for PBMCs, and the RNeasy kit for mouse skin. TCRbeta CDR3 regions were amplified by immunoSEQ multiplex PCR with 35 Vbeta forward and 13 Jbeta reverse primers. What the study reported, not specific to this receptor: Compared with mice, TCR sequences shared between patients were less clear, possibly partly because of HLA diversity across the patient population. Lesional scalp, especially in alopecia totalis/universalis, showed higher clonality and more expanded CD8+ clones than normal scalp, suggesting antigenic drive. Resident alphabeta T cells in normal human skin are also sequenced, complicating scalp TCR repertoire analysis, unlike mouse skin dominated by gammadelta T cells.

Receptors were amplified or captured by the immunoSEQ multiplex PCR assay. To provide template for TCR sequencing, every sample had RNA extracted and reverse transcribed into cDNA. SuperScript III was used for first-strand cDNA synthesis, primed with a 2:1 mix of oligo-dT and random hexamers. Amplification bias was assessed with a synthetic immune receptor repertoire, and residual bias was removed computationally. From the authors' description of their analysis: Raw reads were preprocessed to remove errors, and CDR3 was defined according to IMGT conventions as the region from the conserved cysteine to phenylalanine. Clonality was computed as 1 minus the Shannon entropy, with the entropy normalized by log2 of the number of productive unique TCRs. Scalp TCRbeta sequences were cross-referenced with sorted blood CD4 and CD8 repertoires so that the CD4 or CD8 identity of scalp clones could be inferred. In its TCRdb copy, this immuneACCESS table keeps in-frame sequences only and misses some clones. Where compared with another copy, unresolved V genes explain less than half of these, and the others have no known cause. That table is the source of V, J and clone size, and D and trimming were worked out from the DNA. The sample yields 10,000 to 15,000 clones; roughly 56% were counted once. The biggest ten clones account for under 15% of the sample.

From alopecia areata patients, peripheral blood was collected along with lesional scalp punch biopsies. Human scalp biopsies went straight into PAXgene tissue containers for immediate fixation. The CDR3 starts with the cysteine, ends with the phenylalanine, and has 16 residues. Left in the record is the CDR3 DNA by itself, 48 bases read in frame from the first base. V loses 1 base of germline sequence and J loses 4 bases, and the interval between the two ends is 17 bases. CDR1 and CDR2 are read off the germline V gene as SGHTA and FQGNSA. With respect to this clone: Its specific antigen is unknown. The sample holds no much larger clone one base away, and base qualities are not on file.

The TCR comes from a human donor with alopecia areata. The V and J segments used are TRBV7-2 and TRBJ2-7, with no reliable assignment of the D segment. The sequenced sample consisted of skin. The CDR3: CASSLVVGRQVYEQYF. The DNA is TGTGCCAGCAGCTTAGTCGTGGGCAGGCAAGTGTACGAGCAGTACTTC.